This record covers a single T cell receptor beta chain. This sample is part of a study of cytomegalovirus exposure and HLA in healthy donors. J lost 3 bases, V lost 0 bases, and 7 bases had no gene match. This CDR3 region has 18 residues. Germline values: CDR1 LGHNA, CDR2 YSLEER. The PCR made use of 60 Vbeta and 13 Jbeta primers. The data were produced by immunoSEQ multiplex PCR, yet TCRdb's version contains in-frame clones alone and is incomplete. This repertoire shows about 130,000 clones, 74% found once; its top ten account for about 6%. Material for sequencing was PBMCs. The chain combines TRBV4-3 with TRBJ2-3; 12 bases are shared with TRBD2. This receptor was taken from a woman between 50 and 59 years old in good health and CMV-seropositive. DNA for the CDR3: TGCGCCAGCAGCCAAGATCCGACTAGCGGGGGTCGTACAGATACGCAGTATTTT. This encodes CASSQDPTSGGRTDTQYF.